This TCR beta chain was recovered during a study of blood T cell repertoires in COVID-19. Overall study context: The United States, Italy and Spain provided the acute and convalescent COVID-19 samples. PBMCs, B-cell-depleted T cells, or T cells were the source of the cDNA or gDNA that made up the material.

Repertoires were generated with immunoSEQ multiplex PCR, while TCRdb's copy carries only in-frame clones and drops some. The table shows fewer than 80,000 clones, with 79% occurring only once. The V segment lost 3 bases and the J segment 2 bases; nucleotides outside the gene matches: 13. The germline gives CDR1 SGHDT, CDR2 YYEEEE. This CDR3 region has 18 residues. This chain uses TRBV5-6 with TRBJ1-5, with 8 bases matching TRBD1. This receptor was taken from a woman of 80 years or more with active or convalescent COVID-19. The sequenced sample was peripheral blood. This chain's CDR3 is CASSSIGPGGLGNQPQHF. In nucleotides, the CDR3 is TGTGCCAGCAGCTCGATCGGGCCAGGGGGCCTTGGCAATCAGCCCCAGCATTTT.